This T cell receptor (beta chain) was found in a study of control samples from healthy donors and cancer patients. Germline CDR1 LGHDT, CDR2 YNNKEL (reference sequence). The CDR3 length is 15 residues. V dropped 3 bases and J dropped 7 bases, with 16 bases sitting between them. TCRdb keeps only in-frame clones here, not all; method: immunoSEQ multiplex PCR. The data contain nearly 9,500 clones, 91% of them singletons. Material for sequencing was PBMCs. This chain links TRBV3-1 (or the pseudogene TRBV3-2) with TRBJ2-4; TRBD1 is a possible D gene (5 bases). This TCR derives from a man between 60 and 75 years old with colorectal cancer. In DNA, the CDR3 is TGTGCCAGCAGCCACGGGCAGGGAATAGGTAACATTCAGTACTTC. Its translation is CASSHGQGIGNIQYF.